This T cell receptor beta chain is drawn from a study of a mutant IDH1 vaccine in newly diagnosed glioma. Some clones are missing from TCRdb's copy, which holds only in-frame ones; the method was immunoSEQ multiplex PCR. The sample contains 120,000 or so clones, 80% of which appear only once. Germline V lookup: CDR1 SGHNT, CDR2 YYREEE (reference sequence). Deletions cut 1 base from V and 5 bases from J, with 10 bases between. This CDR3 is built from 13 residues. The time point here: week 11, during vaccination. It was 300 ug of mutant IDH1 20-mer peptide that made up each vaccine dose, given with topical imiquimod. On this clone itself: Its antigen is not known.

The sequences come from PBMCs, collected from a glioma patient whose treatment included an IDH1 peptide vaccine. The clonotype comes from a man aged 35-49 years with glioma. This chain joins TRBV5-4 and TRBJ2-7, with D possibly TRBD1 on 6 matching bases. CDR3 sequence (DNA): TGTGCCAGCAGCTTGACAGGGCAGGACGAGCAGTACTTC. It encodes CASSLTGQDEQYF.